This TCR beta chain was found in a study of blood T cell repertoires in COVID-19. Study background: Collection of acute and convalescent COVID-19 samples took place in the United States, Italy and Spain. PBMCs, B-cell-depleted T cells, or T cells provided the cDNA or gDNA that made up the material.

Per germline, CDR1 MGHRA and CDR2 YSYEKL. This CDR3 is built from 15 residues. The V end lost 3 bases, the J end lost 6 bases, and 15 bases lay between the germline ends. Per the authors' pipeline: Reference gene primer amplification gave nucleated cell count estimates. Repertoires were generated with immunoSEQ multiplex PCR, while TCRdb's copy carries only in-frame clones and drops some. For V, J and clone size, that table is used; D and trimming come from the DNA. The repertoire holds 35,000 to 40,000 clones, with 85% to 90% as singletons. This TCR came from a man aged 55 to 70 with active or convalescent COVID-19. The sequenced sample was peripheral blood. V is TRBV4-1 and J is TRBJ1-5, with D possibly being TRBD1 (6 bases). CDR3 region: CASSHRQVVGQPQHF. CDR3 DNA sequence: TGCGCCAGCAGCCACCGACAGGTTGTGGGTCAGCCCCAGCATTTT.